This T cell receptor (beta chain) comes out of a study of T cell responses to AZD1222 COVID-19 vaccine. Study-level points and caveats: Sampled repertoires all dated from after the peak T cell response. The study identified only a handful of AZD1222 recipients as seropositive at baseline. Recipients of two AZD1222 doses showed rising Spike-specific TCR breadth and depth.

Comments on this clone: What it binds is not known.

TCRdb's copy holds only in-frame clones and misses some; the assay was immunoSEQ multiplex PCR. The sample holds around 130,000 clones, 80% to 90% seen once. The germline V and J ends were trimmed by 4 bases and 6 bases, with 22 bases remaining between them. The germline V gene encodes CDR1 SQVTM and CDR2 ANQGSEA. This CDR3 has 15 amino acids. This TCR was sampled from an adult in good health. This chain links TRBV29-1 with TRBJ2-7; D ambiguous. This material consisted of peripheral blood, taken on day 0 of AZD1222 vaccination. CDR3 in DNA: TGCAGCGTTGCTCGGATTGGGGTCGACAAAGCCGAGCAGTACTTC. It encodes CSVARIGVDKAEQYF.